This T cell receptor beta chain was recovered during a study of T cells after yellow fever vaccination. The V gene lost 5 bases and the J gene lost 2 bases, with 13 bases spanning the gap. The CDR3 runs to 16 residues. CDR1 is SGHTA and CDR2 is FQGNSA in the germline V gene. 5'RACE template switching added a universal primer site and UMIs to TCR cDNA. TCRdb re-analysed the 5' RACE reads in MiXCR, keeping a single row per CDR3 protein. The data show some 550,000 distinct CDR3 sequences, about 19% seen once. This clonotype turned up a few times. V gene TRBV7-2 combines with J gene TRBJ2-6; a possible D gene is TRBD2 (5 bases). The sequence was collected from a man aged 25-45 years who received the YFV17D yellow fever vaccine. The starting material was PBMCs, obtained 15 days after the yellow fever booster vaccination. As DNA, the CDR3 is TGTGCCAGCAGCATTTCAACGGGGACTGGGGCCAACGTCCTGACTTTC. This translates into CASSISTGTGANVLTF.